This TCR beta chain was identified in a study of blood T cell repertoires in COVID-19. In the study overall: Samples taken during acute and convalescent COVID-19 were collected in the United States, Italy and Spain.

In the original analysis: Amplification of reference gene primers was used by the study to estimate nucleated cell counts. Only in-frame clones appear in the TCRdb table, and some are missing; sequencing was by immunoSEQ multiplex PCR. V, J and clone size are taken as reported in that table, and D and trimming were inferred from the DNA itself. Of about 120,000 clones listed, around 80% are singletons. Unmatched junction bases numbered 4, after V lost 5 bases and J lost 2 bases. The CDR3 extends over 14 amino acids. Germline-derived CDR1 and CDR2 are MNHEY and SVGAGI. This clonotype was obtained from a man in his 70s with active or convalescent COVID-19. The specimen sequenced was peripheral blood. The chain links TRBV6-5 to TRBJ2-3; 7 nucleotides match TRBD1. In nucleotides, the CDR3 is TGTGCCAGCAGTAGGACAGGCGACACAGATACGCAGTATTTT. Its translation: CASSRTGDTDTQYF.